This entry concerns a single T cell receptor (beta chain). It lacks a known antigen. No much larger clonotype is one base removed from it; base qualities were not supplied. CDR1 is given as SGHRS and CDR2 as YFSETQ, both from the germline V gene. Relative to germline, V is missing 1 base and J is missing 7 bases, with 4 bases of the junction outside any gene match. The CDR3, cysteine through phenylalanine, is 15 amino acids long. Of the read, only the CDR3 DNA is kept; its 45 bases are in frame from base 1. TCRbeta CDR3 regions were amplified from genomic DNA by means of the immunoSEQ Assay, a bias-controlled multiplex PCR. The original methods were these. Nucleated cell counts per sample were estimated from amplification of reference gene primers within the assay. Sequence reads were collapsed and filtered to measure the absolute abundance of every unique TCRbeta CDR3 rearrangement. Productive Simpson clonality was computed per sample as the square root of Simpson's diversity index over productive rearrangements. In TCRdb, the immuneACCESS table is reduced to in-frame sequences with V and J assigned. These tables do not hold every clone; where another copy was compared, an unresolved V gene accounts for under half, and the others remain unexplained. The V and J calls and the clone size are those of that table, but D and trimming were determined from the DNA. In all, the sample holds 50,000 to 80,000 clones, and roughly 88% of those were seen once. The ten largest clonotypes hold 5.6% of the sample.

The data are from a study of blood T cell repertoires in COVID-19 (dated by TCRdb to the early 2020s). Regarding the study in general: Collaborator samples came from the United States, Italy and Spain and covered acute and convalescent phases of COVID-19. The material from the prospective study consisted of cDNA or gDNA derived from T cells, B-cell-depleted T cells, or PBMCs. Sample metadata almost always included a de-identified subject ID, COVID-19 status, age in years and sex. The repertoires were released in a freely available public database intended as a resource for research on the immune response to SARS-CoV-2. Where HLA class I and class II types were available, the types were taken from metadata supplied by the sample provider, not from assay-based typing. The samples were drawn from the first 160 participants of the ongoing ImmuneRACE study and from over 950 subjects provided by 6 global collaborators. Subjects who had been exposed to COVID-19, were actively infected with it, or had recovered from it provided the deeply sampled blood TCRbeta repertoires that made up the dataset.

Overall study results and their limits: How much clinical and demographic metadata was included differed by source and by participant, and the metadata was provided uncurated.

The collaborating institutions used their own protocols to collect whole blood in K2EDTA tubes. Collaborator samples were shipped for TCRbeta analysis as frozen whole blood, isolated PBMCs, or DNA extracted from either sample type. Sample: peripheral blood. The chain employs TRBV5-1 and TRBJ1-4; TRBD1 matches 10 bases in the middle. This TCR derives from a woman in her sixties or seventies with acute or convalescent COVID-19. In nucleotide form, the sequence is TGCGCCAGCAGCTTGATAGGGACAGGGGTTGAAAAACTGTTTTTT. Protein translation: CASSLIGTGVEKLFF.